Listed here is a single TCR beta chain. PCR used 60 Vbeta primers and 13 Jbeta primers. Clones were sequenced by immunoSEQ multiplex PCR, and TCRdb holds only the in-frame ones, with some missing. The top ten clones hold over 7% of a sample with 76,000 or so clones, less than 80% of them seen once. The data were taken from a study of cytomegalovirus exposure and HLA in healthy donors. Germline lookup yields CDR1 SGHRS and CDR2 YFSETQ. The length of the CDR3 is 14 residues. The trim removed 0 bases at V and 2 bases at J, leaving 1 base unmatched. This chain links TRBV5-1 with TRBJ2-7; 8 bases are shared with TRBD2. The origin of this receptor is a woman aged 40 to 50 in good health and CMV-seropositive. Sequenced input: PBMCs. The CDR3 sequence is CASSLAGGAYEQYF. In DNA, the CDR3 is TGCGCCAGCAGCTTGGCCGGGGGGGCCTACGAGCAGTACTTC.